The rows below give T cell receptor beta chains drawn from one sample of a study of graft-versus-host responses after intestinal transplantation. Their cognate antigens are unknown. Sequencing was performed with immunoSEQ multiplex PCR; in TCRdb, only in-frame clones are kept and a portion is missing. The table records about 130,000 clones, just over 90% of them present only once. Sample: unstimulated CD4+ T cells sorted from spleen or lymph node cells, taken before intestinal transplant. The receptors originated from a human donor who received an intestinal transplant. The CDR3 runs from the conserved cysteine through the conserved F or W. The D gene is left open where the match is weak. Size values are once, few and many counts, or a class for expanded clones, and some rows have none.

size,J,V,D,DNA,CDR3
-,TRBJ1-2,TRBV7-8,TRBD1,TGTGCCAGCAGCTTAGCGCTCAGGGGGGAGGGCTATGGCTACACCTTC,CASSLALRGEGYGYTF
few,TRBJ1-5,TRBV18,-,TGTGCCAGCTCCGACCAGGCATACGAGCCCCAGCATTTT,CASSDQAYEPQHF
-,TRBJ1-3,TRBV12-5,-,TGTGCTAGTGGTTCGGGGCTGGGGGACACCATATATTTT,CASGSGLGDTIYF
-,TRBJ2-1,TRBV2,TRBD2,TGTGCCAGCAGTGAGGACGAGGCGGGGGACAATGAGCAGTTCTTC,CASSEDEAGDNEQFF
-,TRBJ1-6,TRBV7-2,-,TGTGCCAGCAGCTTAGAGGGGGGGATAAATTCACCCCTCCACTTT,CASSLEGGINSPLHF
-,TRBJ2-2,TRBV11-2,-,TGTGCCAGCAGCTTGCGGGGCGCACCCACCGGGGAGCTGTTTTTT,CASSLRGAPTGELFF
-,TRBJ1-2,TRBV21-1,-,TGTGCCAGCAGCCCAAAAACCGGGACTTACTATGGCTACACCTTC,CASSPKTGTYYGYTF
few,TRBJ2-7,TRBV5-1,-,TGCGCCAGCAGCTTGGGGTATTCCCGACAGGTCTCCTACGAGCAGTACTTC,CASSLGYSRQVSYEQYF
-,TRBJ2-3,TRBV5-1,-,TGCGCCAGCAGCTTGGTGCCGGACCCACGGGGAGATACGCAGTATTTT,CASSLVPDPRGDTQYF
once,TRBJ2-3,TRBV6-1,TRBD1,TGTGCCAGCAGTGAACGGGGGACAGGGGACCCAGATACGCAGTATTTT,CASSERGTGDPDTQYF
-,TRBJ1-1,TRBV6-1,-,TGTGCCAGCAGTCTAGCGGACCTCCTTCAAGCTTTCTTT,CASSLADLLQAFF
-,TRBJ1-5,TRBV18,-,TGTGCCAGCTCACCGGTTTATAGCAATCAGCCCCAGCATTTT,CASSPVYSNQPQHF
-,TRBJ2-1,TRBV7-7,-,TGTGCCAGCAGCTCCATAATGGGGTCTGAGCAGTTCTTC,CASSSIMGSEQFF
-,TRBJ1-5,TRBV7-2,-,TGTGCCAGCAGCTTAGCCGGTGGGGGGAGCAATCAGCCCCAGCATTTT,CASSLAGGGSNQPQHF
-,TRBJ1-2,TRBV5-6,-,TGTGCCAGCAGCCGCCGGGGAGGCTATGGCTACACCTTC,CASSRRGGYGYTF
-,TRBJ1-6,TRBV6-6,-,TGTGCCTGCCGGAGGGGGGCCATGAATTCACCCCTCCACTTT,CACRRGAMNSPLHF
-,TRBJ2-7,TRBV9,-,TGTGCCAGCGTTTACGAGCAGTACTTC,CASVYEQYF
-,TRBJ2-1,TRBV11-2,-,TGTGCCAGCAGCTTAGGGGGCAGGGCCACCTACAATGAGCAGTTCTTC,CASSLGGRATYNEQFF
-,TRBJ1-2,TRBV4-1,-,TGCGCCAGCAGCCAGGGCCCGGCAGGGCCGAGGGGTTATGGCTACACCTTC,CASSQGPAGPRGYGYTF
-,TRBJ1-1,TRBV29-1,-,TGCAGCGCCGCCCGGGGTATGAACACTGAAGCTTTCTTT,CSAARGMNTEAFF
-,TRBJ2-5,TRBV5-1,-,TGCGCCAGCAGCCTAGGGACTGCTACCACTACTCACCAAGAGACCCAGTACTTC,CASSLGTATTTHQETQYF
-,TRBJ2-1,TRBV7-2,-,TGTGCCAGCAGCTTAGGAATTCGGGCCTCCTACAATGAGCAGTTCTTC,CASSLGIRASYNEQFF
few,TRBJ2-7,TRBV7-9,-,TGTGCCAGCAGAGCCCACCAGGGAGGATACGAGCAGTACTTC,CASRAHQGGYEQYF
-,TRBJ2-6,TRBV11-1,-,TGTGCCAGCAGCTTATGGCGGGACCCGAGCTCTGGGGCCAACGTCCTGACTTTC,CASSLWRDPSSGANVLTF
-,TRBJ1-2,TRBV11-2,TRBD1,TGTGCCAGCAGAAGCAACAGGGGCGACTATGGCTACACCTTC,CASRSNRGDYGYTF
-,TRBJ2-5,TRBV29-1,-,TGCAGCGTTGCTCACGGGGACGGGGAGACCCAGTACTTC,CSVAHGDGETQYF
-,TRBJ1-2,TRBV10-3,-,TGTGCCATCCGGGCCGGCGGCTACACCTTC,CAIRAGGYTF
once,TRBJ1-5,TRBV19,-,TGTGCCAGTACCCGAGGGGGTGATAGCAATCAGCCCCAGCATTTT,CASTRGGDSNQPQHF
-,TRBJ2-4,TRBV5-1,-,TGCGCCAGCAGCTTAGGGGACTCCAAAAACATTCAGTACTTC,CASSLGDSKNIQYF
-,TRBJ2-5,TRBV29-1,-,TGCAGCGTTGCGCAACGAGAGACCCAGTACTTC,CSVAQRETQYF
-,TRBJ2-3,TRBV6-6,-,TGTGCCAGCAGCCGCGGCTGGACGAGGGCGAAAGATACGCAGTATTTT,CASSRGWTRAKDTQYF
-,TRBJ1-3,TRBV28,-,TGTGCCAGCAGTCCCCACCGAGCCTCTGGAAACACCATATATTTT,CASSPHRASGNTIYF
-,TRBJ1-1,TRBV18,TRBD1,TGTGCCAGCTCACCGGACAGGGATCGGAGCACTGAAGCTTTCTTT,CASSPDRDRSTEAFF
-,TRBJ2-6,TRBV29-1,TRBD1,TGCAGCGTTGATGAGGGGGCGCGTGGGGCCAACGTCCTGACTTTC,CSVDEGARGANVLTF
once,TRBJ2-1,TRBV11-2,-,TGTGCCAGCAGCTCGCAAGCCGGGGCCAGGGGTGAGCAGTTCTTC,CASSSQAGARGEQFF
-,TRBJ2-1,TRBV5-1,TRBD2,TGCGCCAGCAGCGTATGGGGGACTAGAGACAATGAGCAGTTCTTC,CASSVWGTRDNEQFF
-,TRBJ2-7,TRBV30,TRBD1,TGTGCCTGCACCCCCCCGGACAGGGGCCGAAAACCTTACGAGCAGTACTTC,CACTPPDRGRKPYEQYF
-,TRBJ2-2,TRBV2,TRBD1,TGTGCCACCCAGGGGGCAGCCGGGGAGCTGTTTTTT,CATQGAAGELFF